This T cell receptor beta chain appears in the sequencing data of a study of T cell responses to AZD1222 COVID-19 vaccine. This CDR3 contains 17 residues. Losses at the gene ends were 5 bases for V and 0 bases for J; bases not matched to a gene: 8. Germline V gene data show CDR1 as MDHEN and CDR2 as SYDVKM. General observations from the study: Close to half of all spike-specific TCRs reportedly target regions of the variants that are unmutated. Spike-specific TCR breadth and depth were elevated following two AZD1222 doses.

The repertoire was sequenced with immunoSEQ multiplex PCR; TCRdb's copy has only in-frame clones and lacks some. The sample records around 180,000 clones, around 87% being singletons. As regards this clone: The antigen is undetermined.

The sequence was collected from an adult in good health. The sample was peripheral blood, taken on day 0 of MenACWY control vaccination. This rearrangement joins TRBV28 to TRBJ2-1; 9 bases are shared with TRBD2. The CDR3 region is CASSPTSGRSSYNEQFF. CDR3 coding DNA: TGTGCCAGCAGTCCGACTAGCGGCCGGAGCTCCTACAATGAGCAGTTCTTC.